A selection of T cell receptor beta chains follows, all from one sample in a study of T cell changes during pregnancy in multiple sclerosis. Assay used: immunoSEQ multiplex PCR; TCRdb lists only in-frame clones, some missing. The repertoire holds some 94,000 clones, with around 93% as singletons. Source: peripheral blood, taken in the first trimester of pregnancy. These receptors were taken from a female donor in good health, enrolled as a control in a pregnancy study. CDR3s include the opening cysteine and the closing phenylalanine or tryptophan. The order of the fields is V gene, J gene, D gene, clone size, CDR3 DNA, CDR3 protein. A D gene is named only where the DNA matches it firmly. Size values are once, few and many counts, or a class for expanded clones, and some rows have none.

V: TRBV29-1; J: TRBJ2-2; D: -; size: -; DNA: TGCAGCGTTGATTTACGACTGAACACCGGGGAGCTGTTTTTT; CDR3: CSVDLRLNTGELFF
V: TRBV6-6; J: TRBJ2-7; D: -; size: -; DNA: TGTGCCAGCAGTTACGAAGCGTGGGTCTACGAGCAGTACTTC; CDR3: CASSYEAWVYEQYF
V: TRBV4-3; J: TRBJ2-1; D: -; size: -; DNA: TGCGCCAGCAGCCACCTCGCGGAGGGGTCTAGCTCCTACAATGAGCAGTTCTTC; CDR3: CASSHLAEGSSSYNEQFF
V: TRBV6-1; J: TRBJ1-2; D: -; size: once; DNA: TGTTCCAGCGGGTGGGGCCAGGGCAACCAATATGGCTACACCTTC; CDR3: CSSGWGQGNQYGYTF
V: TRBV4-3; J: TRBJ2-7; D: TRBD1; size: -; DNA: TGCGCCAGCAGTCAATACAGGGGGAAAGAGCAGTACTTC; CDR3: CASSQYRGKEQYF
V: TRBV19; J: TRBJ1-5; D: TRBD1; size: -; DNA: TGTGCCAGTAGTATAGGGACAGGGTTCAATCAGCCCCAGCATTTT; CDR3: CASSIGTGFNQPQHF
V: TRBV14; J: TRBJ2-7; D: -; size: -; DNA: TGTGCCAGCAGCCGAGGACATTCACCCTCCTACGAGCAGTACTTC; CDR3: CASSRGHSPSYEQYF
V: TRBV19; J: TRBJ1-6; D: -; size: -; DNA: TGTGCCAGTAGTATAAGCGCAGGGGAGACTTCACCCCTCCACTTT; CDR3: CASSISAGETSPLHF
V: TRBV4-3; J: TRBJ1-1; D: -; size: -; DNA: TGCGCCAGCAGCCAAGTAGCAAACTCGAAAGCTTTCTTT; CDR3: CASSQVANSKAFF
V: TRBV9; J: TRBJ2-1; D: TRBD2; size: -; DNA: TGTGCCAGCAGCGGTCGACTAGCGGGGGGTCATTACAATGAGCAGTTCTTC; CDR3: CASSGRLAGGHYNEQFF
V: TRBV19; J: TRBJ1-4; D: TRBD1; size: -; DNA: TGTGCCAGTAGTTCAAGGACAGGAGCTAATGAAAAACTGTTTTTT; CDR3: CASSSRTGANEKLFF
V: TRBV9; J: TRBJ2-2; D: TRBD1; size: -; DNA: TGTGCCAGCAGCGTAGTCACAGGGGGAACCGGGGAGCTGTTTTTT; CDR3: CASSVVTGGTGELFF
V: TRBV14; J: TRBJ2-2; D: -; size: -; DNA: TGTGCCAGCAGGACAGCGAACACCGGGGAGCTGTTTTTT; CDR3: CASRTANTGELFF
V: TRBV6-1; J: TRBJ1-5; D: TRBD1; size: -; DNA: TGTGCCAGCACCCCAGACAGGGTCAATCAGCCCCAGCATTTT; CDR3: CASTPDRVNQPQHF
V: TRBV11-2; J: TRBJ1-2; D: -; size: -; DNA: TGTGCCAGCAGCTTAGGCAGAAGCTATGGCTACACCTTC; CDR3: CASSLGRSYGYTF
V: TRBV30; J: TRBJ1-1; D: -; size: -; DNA: TGTGCCTGGAGGACATACCTGAACACTGAAGCTTTCTTT; CDR3: CAWRTYLNTEAFF
V: TRBV5-6; J: TRBJ1-3; D: TRBD1; size: -; DNA: TGTGCCAGCAGCTTGGCTCTGGACAGGCTCTCTGGAAACACCATATATTTT; CDR3: CASSLALDRLSGNTIYF
V: TRBV5-1; J: TRBJ2-1; D: -; size: -; DNA: TGCGCCAGCAGCTTGACAGTAATTCCGGACAATGAGCAGTTCTTC; CDR3: CASSLTVIPDNEQFF
V: TRBV4-3; J: TRBJ1-1; D: -; size: -; DNA: TGCGCCAGCAGCCAAGATTCGAGGGGGACCCCTGAAGCTTTCTTT; CDR3: CASSQDSRGTPEAFF
V: TRBV6-6; J: TRBJ2-7; D: -; size: -; DNA: TGTGCCAGCAGTCTACAGGGATACGAGCAGTACTTC; CDR3: CASSLQGYEQYF
V: TRBV6-5; J: TRBJ1-2; D: -; size: -; DNA: TGTGCCAGCAGCCCCGACAGCTACTATGGCTACACCTTC; CDR3: CASSPDSYYGYTF
V: TRBV2; J: TRBJ2-2; D: TRBD2; size: -; DNA: TGTGCCAGCAGTGATAAGCGGGGGGGCCGAAACGGGGAGCTGTTTTTT; CDR3: CASSDKRGGRNGELFF
V: TRBV6-1; J: TRBJ1-5; D: -; size: few; DNA: TGTGCCAGCAGTGAAACTGCGGGGGGCAATCAGCCCCAGCATTTT; CDR3: CASSETAGGNQPQHF
V: TRBV27; J: TRBJ2-3; D: TRBD2; size: -; DNA: TGTGCCAGCGTCGGGGGGACTGGGGATACGCAGTATTTT; CDR3: CASVGGTGDTQYF
V: TRBV6-5; J: TRBJ1-1; D: TRBD1; size: -; DNA: TGTGCCAGCAGGCCCAACAGGGGAAGGGACACTGAAGCTTTCTTT; CDR3: CASRPNRGRDTEAFF
V: TRBV7-9; J: TRBJ2-2; D: -; size: -; DNA: TGTGCCAGCAGATCGGGGGGGACAGCCAACACCGGGGAGCTGTTTTTT; CDR3: CASRSGGTANTGELFF
V: TRBV7-3; J: TRBJ2-3; D: -; size: -; DNA: TGTGCCAGCAACGACAGAGGCACAGATACGCAGTATTTT; CDR3: CASNDRGTDTQYF
V: TRBV15; J: TRBJ2-3; D: TRBD1; size: -; DNA: TGTGCCACCAGCAGAGAAAGGACAGGGTCGGATACGCAGTATTTT; CDR3: CATSRERTGSDTQYF
V: TRBV15; J: TRBJ2-7; D: TRBD1; size: -; DNA: TGTGCCACCAGCAGAGGGGACAGCCTGACCTACGAGCAGTACTTC; CDR3: CATSRGDSLTYEQYF
V: TRBV15; J: TRBJ1-5; D: -; size: -; DNA: TGTGCCACCAGCAAGGGGAATCAGCCCCAGCATTTT; CDR3: CATSKGNQPQHF
V: TRBV4-1; J: TRBJ2-3; D: -; size: -; DNA: TGCGCCAGCAGCCAAGACAGAAGCACAGATACGCAGTATTTT; CDR3: CASSQDRSTDTQYF
V: TRBV28; J: TRBJ1-5; D: -; size: -; DNA: TGTGCCAGCAATGCGGGGGCAACAAGGGGGCCCCAGCATTTT; CDR3: CASNAGATRGPQHF
V: TRBV7-2; J: TRBJ2-1; D: TRBD2; size: -; DNA: TGTGCCAGCAGCTTAGGGCTAGCGGGGGGGCCGGTTGAGCAGTTCTTC; CDR3: CASSLGLAGGPVEQFF
V: TRBV18; J: TRBJ2-2; D: TRBD1; size: -; DNA: TGTGCCAGCTCACCGGGACAGCTGAACACCGGGGAGCTGTTTTTT; CDR3: CASSPGQLNTGELFF
V: TRBV7-3; J: TRBJ2-2; D: -; size: -; DNA: TGTGCCAGCAGCTTACTGACAGGCCCCAACACCGGGGAGCTGTTTTTT; CDR3: CASSLLTGPNTGELFF
V: TRBV7-2; J: TRBJ1-2; D: TRBD1; size: -; DNA: TGTGCCAGCAGCCTGGACAGGGTCTTGGTATATGGCTACACCTTC; CDR3: CASSLDRVLVYGYTF
V: TRBV11-1; J: TRBJ2-1; D: TRBD2; size: few; DNA: TGTGCCAGCAGCTTCGCCGAGCGGGGGGGCCATCAGGAGCAGTTCTTC; CDR3: CASSFAERGGHQEQFF
V: TRBV4-3; J: TRBJ2-7; D: -; size: -; DNA: TGCGCCAGCAGCCACGGGGATTCCTACGAGCAGTACTTC; CDR3: CASSHGDSYEQYF
V: TRBV6-5; J: TRBJ1-2; D: TRBD1; size: -; DNA: TGTGCCAGCAGTTACCCGGACGGACAGGTGGATGGCTACACCTTC; CDR3: CASSYPDGQVDGYTF
V: TRBV7-8; J: TRBJ2-7; D: TRBD1; size: -; DNA: TGTGCCAGCAGCCGCCGGGACAGATCCTACGAGCAGTACTTC; CDR3: CASSRRDRSYEQYF